The clone carrying this TCR beta chain has only a few counts. Its antigen is still unknown. The record originates from a study of post-analysis software for immune sequencing data. On the study more broadly: The cohort encompassed relapsing-remitting, secondary progressive and progressive-relapsing multiple sclerosis disease courses. Study-wide findings and caveats: Samples from a shared batch, those prepared together, strongly co-clustered by F measure. Among 4 or 5 TRBV segments more frequent in patients than controls were TRBV5-6, TRBV5-1 and TRBV20-1.

The germline gives CDR1 MGHRA, CDR2 YSYEKL. V trimming: 1 base; J trimming: 0 bases; junction bases outside the gene matches: 5. This CDR3 is 17 amino acids long. TCR beta cDNA libraries included unique molecular identifiers. T cells numbering about 0.95 to 10 million gave rise to 400,000 to 550,000 cDNA molecules. TCRdb re-called the PCR reads through MiXCR, storing one row per CDR3 protein. The repertoire holds some 700,000 distinct CDR3 sequences, with 59% as singletons. Sequenced: blood. V and J are TRBV4-1 and TRBJ2-2; 7 bases line up with TRBD1. This receptor was identified in a girl aged 2 to 9 with multiple sclerosis. The CDR3 protein is CASSQGRGQSNTGELFF. The CDR3 nucleotides read TGCGCCAGCAGCCAAGGCAGGGGACAGTCGAACACCGGGGAGCTGTTTTTT.